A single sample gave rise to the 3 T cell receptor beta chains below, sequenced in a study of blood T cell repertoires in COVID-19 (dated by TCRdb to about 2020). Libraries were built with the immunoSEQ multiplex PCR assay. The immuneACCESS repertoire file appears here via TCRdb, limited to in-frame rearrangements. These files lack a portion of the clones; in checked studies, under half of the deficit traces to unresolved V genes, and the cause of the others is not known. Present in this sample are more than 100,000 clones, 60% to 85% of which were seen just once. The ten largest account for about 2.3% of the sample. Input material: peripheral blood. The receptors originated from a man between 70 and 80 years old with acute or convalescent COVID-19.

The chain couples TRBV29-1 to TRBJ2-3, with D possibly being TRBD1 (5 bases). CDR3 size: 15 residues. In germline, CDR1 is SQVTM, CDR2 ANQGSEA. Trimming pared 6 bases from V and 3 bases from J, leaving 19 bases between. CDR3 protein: CSVSPQQGWTDTQYF. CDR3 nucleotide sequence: TGCAGCGTCTCACCCCAGCAGGGTTGGACAGATACGCAGTATTTT.

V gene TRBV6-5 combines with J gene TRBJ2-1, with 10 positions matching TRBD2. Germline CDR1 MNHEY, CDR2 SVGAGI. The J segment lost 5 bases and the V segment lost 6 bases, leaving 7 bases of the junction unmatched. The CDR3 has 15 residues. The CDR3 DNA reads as TGTGCCAGCAGGCCCGGGACTAGCGCCAACAATGAGCAGTTCTTC. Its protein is CASRPGTSANNEQFF.

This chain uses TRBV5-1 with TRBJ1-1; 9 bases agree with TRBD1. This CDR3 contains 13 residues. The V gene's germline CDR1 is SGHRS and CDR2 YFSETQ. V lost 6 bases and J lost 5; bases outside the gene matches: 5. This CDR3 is CASNLDRGTEAFF. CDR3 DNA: TGCGCCAGCAACCTGGACAGGGGAACTGAAGCTTTCTTT.